This is a list of T cell receptor beta chains from one sample in a study of control samples from healthy donors and cancer patients. This table comes from immunoSEQ multiplex PCR, and its TCRdb copy is limited to in-frame clones, with some not included. The sample has some 140,000 clones; around 85% are singletons. Sequences were obtained from blood. These receptors came from a woman aged 25 to 45 in good health. The CDR3 runs from the conserved cysteine through the conserved F or W. D genes are given only for firm matches. Rows give clone size only sometimes, using once, few, many, or a class for an expanded clone.

J: TRBJ2-5; V: TRBV5-1; size: .; D: TRBD1; DNA: TGCGCCAGCAGCCCCGGACAGGATAGGAGGCAAGAGACCCAGTACTTC; CDR3: CASSPGQDRRQETQYF
J: TRBJ2-7; V: TRBV11-3; size: .; D: TRBD2; DNA: TGTGCCAGCAGCCGAGGGGGACTAGCGGGCCACGAGCAGTACTTC; CDR3: CASSRGGLAGHEQYF
J: TRBJ1-1; V: TRBV19; size: .; D: .; DNA: TGTGCCAGTAGTATACCTGGAAACACTGAAGCTTTCTTT; CDR3: CASSIPGNTEAFF
J: TRBJ2-7; V: TRBV10-2; size: few; D: .; DNA: TGCGCCAGCAGTGGCCGGGACCACACCTCCTACGAGCAGTACTTC; CDR3: CASSGRDHTSYEQYF
J: TRBJ2-6; V: TRBV5-1; size: .; D: .; DNA: TGCGCCAGCAGCCCTACGGGGGCTGGGGCCAACGTCCTGACTTTC; CDR3: CASSPTGAGANVLTF
J: TRBJ2-3; V: TRBV19; size: .; D: .; DNA: TGTGCCAGTAGTATCTCCGGGGGCACAGATACGCAGTATTTT; CDR3: CASSISGGTDTQYF
J: TRBJ1-4; V: TRBV29-1; size: .; D: .; DNA: TGCAGCGTTGCCGGCCTAGGTGAAAAACTGTTTTTT; CDR3: CSVAGLGEKLFF
J: TRBJ1-2; V: TRBV19; size: .; D: .; DNA: TGTGCCAGTAGGCTTCAGGAAGACCCCCTACGTTCGAACTATGGCTACACCTTC; CDR3: CASRLQEDPLRSNYGYTF
J: TRBJ1-6; V: TRBV5-1; size: .; D: .; DNA: TGCGCCAGCAGCTTGACAGTTTGGGATTCACCCCTCCACTTT; CDR3: CASSLTVWDSPLHF
J: TRBJ1-5; V: TRBV30; size: .; D: TRBD1; DNA: TGTGCCTGGGGACAGGGGGCCAATCAGCCCCAGCATTTT; CDR3: CAWGQGANQPQHF
J: TRBJ2-3; V: TRBV5-4; size: .; D: .; DNA: TGTGCCAGCAGCAAACCAACCCCCCCAGATACGCAGTATTTT; CDR3: CASSKPTPPDTQYF
J: TRBJ2-2; V: TRBV30; size: .; D: .; DNA: TGTGCCTGGGGAGGGTACACCGGGGAGCTGTTTTTT; CDR3: CAWGGYTGELFF
J: TRBJ1-5; V: TRBV18; size: .; D: .; DNA: TGTGCCAGCTCACCACTTTGTTACAGGTATAGCAATCAGCCCCAGCATTTT; CDR3: CASSPLCYRYSNQPQHF
J: TRBJ2-1; V: TRBV19; size: .; D: .; DNA: TGTGCCAGTAGTTTCGCCTATGAGCAGTTCTTC; CDR3: CASSFAYEQFF
J: TRBJ2-1; V: TRBV12-3/TRBV12-4; size: .; D: .; DNA: TGTGCCAGCAGCCGAAGCTCCTACAATGAGCAGTTCTTC; CDR3: CASSRSSYNEQFF
J: TRBJ1-1; V: TRBV18; size: .; D: TRBD1; DNA: TGTGCCAGCTCAGGAGACAGGGTGAACACTGAAGCTTTCTTT; CDR3: CASSGDRVNTEAFF